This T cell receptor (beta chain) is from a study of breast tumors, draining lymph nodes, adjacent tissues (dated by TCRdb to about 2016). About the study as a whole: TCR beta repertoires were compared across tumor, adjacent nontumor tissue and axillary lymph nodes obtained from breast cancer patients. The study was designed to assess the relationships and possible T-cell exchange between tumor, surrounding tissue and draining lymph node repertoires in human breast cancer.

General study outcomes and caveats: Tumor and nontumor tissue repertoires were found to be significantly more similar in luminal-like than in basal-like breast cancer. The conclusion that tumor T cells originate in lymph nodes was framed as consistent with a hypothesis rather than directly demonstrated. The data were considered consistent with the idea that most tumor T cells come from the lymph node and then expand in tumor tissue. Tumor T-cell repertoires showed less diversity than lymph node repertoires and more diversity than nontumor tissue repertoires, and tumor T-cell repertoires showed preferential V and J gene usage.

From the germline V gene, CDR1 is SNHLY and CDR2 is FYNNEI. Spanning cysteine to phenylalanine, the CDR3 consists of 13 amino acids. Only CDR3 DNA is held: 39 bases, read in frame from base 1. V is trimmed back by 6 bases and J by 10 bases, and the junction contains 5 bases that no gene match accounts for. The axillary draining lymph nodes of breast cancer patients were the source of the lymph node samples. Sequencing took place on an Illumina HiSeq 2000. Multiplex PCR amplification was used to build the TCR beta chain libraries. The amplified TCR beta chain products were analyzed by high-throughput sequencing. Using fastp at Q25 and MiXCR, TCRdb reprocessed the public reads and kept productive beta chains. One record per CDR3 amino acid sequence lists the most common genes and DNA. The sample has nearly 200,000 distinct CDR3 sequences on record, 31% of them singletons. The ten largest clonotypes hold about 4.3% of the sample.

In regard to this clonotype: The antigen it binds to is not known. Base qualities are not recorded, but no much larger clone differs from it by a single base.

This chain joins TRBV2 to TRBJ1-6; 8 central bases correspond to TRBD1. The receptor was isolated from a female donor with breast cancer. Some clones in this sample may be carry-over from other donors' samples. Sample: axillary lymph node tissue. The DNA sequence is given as TGTGCCAGCAGCCGACAGGGGAGCTCACCCCTCCACTTT. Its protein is CASSRQGSSPLHF. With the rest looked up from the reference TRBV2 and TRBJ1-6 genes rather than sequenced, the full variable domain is EPEVTQTPSHQVTQMGQEVILRCVPISNHLYFYWYRQILGQKVEFLVSFYNNEISEKSEIFDDQFSVERPDGSNFTLKIRSTKLEDSAMYFCASSRQGSSPLHFGNGTRLTVT.